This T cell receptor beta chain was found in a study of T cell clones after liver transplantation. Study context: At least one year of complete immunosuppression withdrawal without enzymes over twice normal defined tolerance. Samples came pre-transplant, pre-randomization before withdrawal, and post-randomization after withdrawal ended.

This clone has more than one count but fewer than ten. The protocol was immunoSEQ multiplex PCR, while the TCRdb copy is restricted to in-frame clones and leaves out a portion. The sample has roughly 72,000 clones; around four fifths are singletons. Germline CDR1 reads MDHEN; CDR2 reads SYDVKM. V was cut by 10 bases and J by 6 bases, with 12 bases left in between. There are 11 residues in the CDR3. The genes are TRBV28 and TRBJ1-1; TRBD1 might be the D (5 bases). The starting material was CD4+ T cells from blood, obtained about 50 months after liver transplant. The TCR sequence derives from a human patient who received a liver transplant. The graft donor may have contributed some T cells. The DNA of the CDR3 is TGTGCCACACACCGAGGGGCTGAAGCTTTCTTT. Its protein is CATHRGAEAFF.